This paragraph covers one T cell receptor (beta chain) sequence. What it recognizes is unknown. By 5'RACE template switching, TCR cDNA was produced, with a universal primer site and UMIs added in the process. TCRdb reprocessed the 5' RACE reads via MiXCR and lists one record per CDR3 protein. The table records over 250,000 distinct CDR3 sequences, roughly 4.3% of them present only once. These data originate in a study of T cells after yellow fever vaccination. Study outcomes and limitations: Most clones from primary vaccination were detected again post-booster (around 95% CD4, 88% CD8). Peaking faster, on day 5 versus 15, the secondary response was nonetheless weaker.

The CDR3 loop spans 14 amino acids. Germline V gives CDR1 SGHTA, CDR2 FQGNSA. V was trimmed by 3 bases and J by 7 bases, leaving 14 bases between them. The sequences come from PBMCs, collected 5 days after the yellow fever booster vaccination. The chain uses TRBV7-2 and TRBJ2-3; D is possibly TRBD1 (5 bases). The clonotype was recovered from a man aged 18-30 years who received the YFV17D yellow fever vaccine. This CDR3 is CASSLDQGLYTQYF. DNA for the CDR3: TGTGCCAGCAGCTTGGATCAGGGTCTTTATACGCAGTATTTT.